A single sample is the source of the 30 T cell receptor beta chains below, sequenced in a study of T cell repertoires in cytomegalovirus infection. TCRdb reanalysed the reads using MiXCR and keeps one entry per CDR3 protein. The repertoire holds hundreds of thousands of distinct CDR3 sequences, with roughly 28% as singletons. No antigens are known for them. The starting material was cultured PBMCs, obtained from culture after CMV antigen stimulation. Source of these receptors: a human donor in good health (CMV status not recorded). Some clones in this sample may be carry-over from other donors' samples.

The rearrangement uses TRBV6-5 and TRBJ1-2; D may be TRBD1 (5 bases). There are 18 residues in the CDR3. The ends were cut back, 6 bases at V and 0 bases at J, with 23 bases in the middle. Germline-derived CDR1 and CDR2 are MNHEY and SVGAGI. The CDR3 coding sequence is TGTGCCAGCAGGGAAATAGCGCCAGGGCGAGGGACTAACTATGGCTACACCTTC. It translates to CASREIAPGRGTNYGYTF.

This clonotype was seen only a few times. The V and J genes are TRBV4-1 and TRBJ1-6, with 7 bases identical to TRBD1. Germline loops: CDR1 MGHRA, CDR2 YSYEKL. This CDR3 region has 19 residues. V lost 0 bases and J lost 0; bases outside the gene matches: 8. CDR3 sequence: CASSQEATGLSSYNSPLHF. The CDR3 coding sequence is TGCGCCAGCAGCCAAGAGGCGACAGGGCTAAGCTCCTATAATTCACCCCTCCACTTT.

This clonotype has a handful of counts. The CDR3 protein is CASTSEGETQYF. The CDR3 DNA reads as TGTGCCAGCACCTCGGAAGGCGAGACCCAGTACTTC. The J gene is TRBJ2-5, the V gene TRBV28, with D unresolved. The CDR3 runs 12 residues. CDR1 MDHEN and CDR2 SYDVKM come from the germline V gene. The ends were cut back, 7 bases at V and 5 bases at J, with 11 bases in the middle.

This rearrangement joins TRBV6-2 or TRBV6-3 to TRBJ2-1; 7 nucleotides agree with TRBD2. Germline CDR1 is MNHEY and CDR2 is SVGEGT. The CDR3 length is 13 residues. Unmatched junction bases numbered 5, after V lost 7 bases and J lost 5 bases. CDR3 sequence: CASNGRYHNEQFF. CDR3 nucleotides: TGTGCCAGCAACGGGAGGTACCACAATGAGCAGTTCTTC.

The rearrangement uses TRBV12-3 or TRBV12-4 and TRBJ2-3; 15 bases line up with TRBD2. The CDR3 is 13 residues long. V shed 7 bases, J shed 15 bases, and the junction held 8 bases outside the gene matches. As DNA, the CDR3 is TGTGCCAGCAAACGGACTAGCGGGGGGGTTGGTTATTTT. It encodes CASKRTSGGVGYF.

The chain combines TRBV5-1 with TRBJ2-2, with 14 bases that match TRBD2. Germline V gene lookup returns CDR1 SGHRS and CDR2 YFSETQ. J was trimmed by 4 bases and V by 4 bases; bases with no gene match: 6. The CDR3 consists of 17 residues. CDR3: CASSADGTSGSTGELFF. DNA of the CDR3: TGCGCCAGCAGCGCAGACGGGACTAGCGGGAGCACCGGGGAGCTGTTTTTT.

This clonotype was detected a few times. The chain has TRBV6-5 and TRBJ1-2; possibly TRBD1 for D (5 bases). Germline CDR1 is MNHEY and CDR2 is SVGAGI. This CDR3 region has 15 residues. Trimming pared 6 bases from V and 1 base from J, leaving 15 bases between. This chain's CDR3 is CASSNYAGGNYGYTF. The CDR3 region has the DNA TGTGCCAGCAGCAACTACGCGGGGGGTAACTATGGCTACACCTTC.

The V call is TRBV28, the J call TRBJ2-7; 8 bases map to TRBD2. In germline, CDR1 is MDHEN, CDR2 SYDVKM. This CDR3 spans 15 amino acids. V was pared by 2 bases and J by 7 bases, with 10 bases of the junction left unmatched. CDR3 in DNA: TGTGCCAGCAGTTTAAGTTTAAGCGGGAGTAGAGAGCAGTACTTC. As protein: CASSLSLSGSREQYF.

This clonotype has only a few counts. The junction departs from the called germline gene at one end, perhaps through a read error. The genes are TRBV7-2 and TRBJ2-7; D gene uncertain. The CDR3 runs to 14 residues. Germline lookup yields CDR1 SGHTA and CDR2 FQGNSA. The CDR3 reads CASSLEYSPYEQYF. In DNA, the CDR3 is TGTGCCAGCAGCTTAGAATACAGCCCCTATGAGCAGTACTTC.

This clonotype has at least ten counts. J is TRBJ2-3 and V is TRBV7-3; D may correspond to TRBD1 or TRBD2 (5 bases each). The CDR3 is 15 residues long. Germline CDR1 SGHTA, CDR2 FQGTGA. V was trimmed by 4 bases and J by 2 bases, leaving 13 bases between them. The CDR3 is CASSSGTYYTDTQYF. The CDR3 DNA is TGTGCCAGCAGCTCCGGGACCTACTACACAGATACGCAGTATTTT.

The table lists this clonotype with a few counts. Here the CDR3 DNA reads TGTGCCAGCAGCTTAACCCGGGAGACTGAAGCTTTCTTT. Translation: CASSLTRETEAFF. The V gene is TRBV7-3, the J gene TRBJ1-1, with D uncertain. V lost 0 bases and J lost 5, with 7 bases in between. This CDR3 comprises 13 residues. Per germline, CDR1 SGHTA and CDR2 FQGTGA. The full variable domain, completed using reference TRBV7-3 and TRBJ1-1, is GAGVSQTPSNKVTEKGKYVELRCDPISGHTALYWYRQSLGQGPEFLIYFQGTGAADDSGLPNDRFFAVRPEGSVSTLKIQRTERGDSAVYLCASSLTRETEAFFGQGTRLTVV.

The J gene is TRBJ2-5, the V gene TRBV7-9; D might be TRBD1 or TRBD2, each matching 6 bases. This CDR3 comprises 14 residues. Germline V lookup: CDR1 SEHNR, CDR2 FQNEAQ (reference sequence). Trimming took 2 bases from V and 4 from J, leaving 11 bases between them. The CDR3 DNA reads as TGTGCCAGCAGCTTATCGGGGGCCAGAGAGACCCAGTACTTC. The encoded protein is CASSLSGARETQYF.

This clonotype was counted between two and nine times. The gene calls are TRBV7-2 and TRBJ2-5, with 11 bases lining up with TRBD2. Trimming at V came to 6 bases and at J to 9 bases, leaving 9 bases not matched to a gene. CDR3 size: 14 residues. CDR1 SGHTA and CDR2 FQGNSA come from the germline V gene. CDR3 DNA: TGTGCCAGCAGACTAGCGGGAGCCTCCGGGGCCCAGTACTTC. Residues: CASRLAGASGAQYF. The full variable domain, with the rest looked up from reference TRBV7-2 and TRBJ2-5, is GAGVSQSPSNKVTEKGKDVELRCDPISGHTALYWYRQSLGQGLEFLIYFQGNSAPDKSGLPSDRFSAERTGGSVSTLTIQRTQQEDSAVYLCASRLAGASGAQYFGPGTRLLVL.

The chain combines TRBV6-6 with TRBJ2-3; 10 positions match TRBD1. The V and J ends lost 5 bases and 1 base, in that order; junction bases with no gene match: 12. Germline V CDR1 and CDR2: MNHNY, SVGAGI (reference sequence). The CDR3 contains 18 residues. This CDR3 reads CASSLGRGGQGRTDTQYF. Here the CDR3 DNA reads TGTGCCAGCAGTCTAGGTCGGGGGGGACAGGGGCGCACAGATACGCAGTATTTT.

A single count supports this clonotype. The rearrangement links TRBV4-2 to TRBJ1-1; D might be TRBD1 (6 bases). Germline values: CDR1 LGHNA, CDR2 YNFKEQ. Trimming shortened V by 11 bases and J by 4 bases, and 17 bases separated the two germline ends. This CDR3 contains 13 residues. CDR3 sequence: CASEGGFSTEAFF. The CDR3 DNA is TGTGCCTCCGAGGGGGGCTTTAGCACTGAAGCTTTCTTT.

This clonotype came up many times. The chain couples TRBV6-1 to TRBJ2-5; possible D gene TRBD1, 5 bases. The CDR3 covers 14 residues. V lost 6 bases, J lost 1 base, and 12 bases lay in between. CDR1 MNHNS and CDR2 SASEGT come from the germline V gene. CDR3 region: CASRRQYSQETQYF. In DNA form, the CDR3 reads TGTGCCAGCAGGAGACAGTATTCCCAAGAGACCCAGTACTTC.

The CDR3 region has the DNA TGTGCCAGCAGCCCCACAGGTTACGGGAGGGGCGAGCAGTTCTTC. Translation: CASSPTGYGRGEQFF. The chain employs TRBV7-2 and TRBJ2-1; 8 bases fit TRBD2. Germline V CDR1 and CDR2: SGHTA, FQGNSA. J gave up 10 bases and V 5 bases, and 13 bases lay outside the gene matches. This CDR3 contains 15 residues. Full variable domain (missing parts from reference TRBV7-2 and TRBJ2-1): GAGVSQSPSNKVTEKGKDVELRCDPISGHTALYWYRQSLGQGLEFLIYFQGNSAPDKSGLPSDRFSAERTGGSVSTLTIQRTQQEDSAVYLCASSPTGYGRGEQFFGPGTRLTVL.

Only a few counts were recorded for this clonotype. The rearrangement joins TRBV4-1 to TRBJ2-3, with TRBD2 identical over 9 bases. Germline-derived CDR1 and CDR2 are MGHRA and YSYEKL. CDR3 length equals 17 residues. V lost 0 bases to trimming and J lost 0 bases; unmatched junction nucleotides: 4. This CDR3 is CASSQDITSGSTDTQYF. CDR3 sequence (DNA): TGCGCCAGCAGCCAAGATATAACTAGCGGGAGCACAGATACGCAGTATTTT.

The rearrangement links TRBV6-9 to TRBJ1-1, with unresolved D. Trimming cost V 7 bases and J 7 bases, with 19 bases left between them. The germline V gene has CDR1 MNHGY and CDR2 SVAAGI. The CDR3 runs to 14 residues. CDR3 coding DNA: TGTGCCAGCAATGATAGGACCCCGTACCTTGAAGCTTTCTTT. The encoded protein is CASNDRTPYLEAFF.

This chain uses TRBV28 with TRBJ1-6; a possible D gene is TRBD1 (6 bases). This CDR3 spans 14 amino acids. The germline V and J ends were trimmed by 9 bases and 8 bases, with 17 bases remaining between them. CDR1 MDHEN and CDR2 SYDVKM come from the germline V gene. The CDR3 sequence: CARRTLGGHSPLHF. The CDR3 nucleotides read TGTGCCAGAAGAACCCTGGGGGGGCATTCACCCCTCCACTTT.

This clonotype was observed many times. The chain joins TRBV7-2 to TRBJ1-1; D not certain. In germline, CDR1 is SGHTA, CDR2 FQGNSA. V lost 0 bases, J lost 2 bases, and 13 bases lay in between. The CDR3 totals 16 residues. The CDR3 DNA sequence: TGTGCCAGCAGCTTAGCGCGGCCTCTTCCCAACACTGAAGCTTTCTTT. Translation gives CASSLARPLPNTEAFF.

The genes are TRBV9 and TRBJ2-7; TRBD2 aligns across 8 bases. The CDR3 has 15 residues. V shed 4 bases and J 4 bases; nucleotides not matched to a gene: 10. Germline lookup yields CDR1 SGDLS and CDR2 YYNGEE. CDR3 loop: CASSPGRGATYEQYF. CDR3 nucleotides: TGTGCCAGCAGCCCCGGGAGGGGGGCTACTTACGAGCAGTACTTC.

This clonotype was counted a few times. The V gene is TRBV12-3 or TRBV12-4, the J gene TRBJ1-2; D is undetermined. The CDR3 runs 14 residues. V gave up 3 bases and J gave up 4 bases, with 12 bases separating them. CDR3 bases: TGTGCCAGCAGTTTGAAGTTAGGCGTCTATGGCTACACCTTC. It translates to CASSLKLGVYGYTF.

This chain uses TRBV7-9 with TRBJ2-7, with 7 bases fitting TRBD1. The CDR3 runs to 14 residues. The V and J ends lost 5 bases and 3 bases, in that order; junction bases with no gene match: 7. Per the germline V gene, CDR1 is SEHNR and CDR2 is FQNEAQ (reference sequence). CDR3 DNA sequence: TGTGCCAGCAGCCGTACGGGACAGAACTACGAGCAGTACTTC. It is translated as CASSRTGQNYEQYF.

The chain couples TRBV28 to TRBJ2-3; D is possibly TRBD1 or TRBD2 (6 bases each). CDR3 size: 17 residues. V was cut by 4 bases and J by 2 bases, with 19 bases left in between. Germline-derived CDR1 and CDR2 are MDHEN and SYDVKM. The DNA for the CDR3 is TGTGCCAGCAGTTGCCAGATAGCGGAGGGGGACACAGATACGCAGTATTTT. Translation gives CASSCQIAEGDTDTQYF. The variable domain in full, completed from reference TRBV28 and TRBJ2-3, reads DVKVTQSSRYLVKRTGEKVFLECVQDMDHENMFWYRQDPGLGLRLIYFSYDVKMKEKGDIPEGYSVSREKKERFSLILESASTNQTSMYLCASSCQIAEGDTDTQYFGPGTRLTVL.

The chain recombines TRBV20-1 with TRBJ2-1, with D possibly matching TRBD2 (6 bases). There are 15 residues in the CDR3. Per the germline V gene, CDR1 is DFQATT and CDR2 is SNEGSKA (reference sequence). V was trimmed by 0 bases and J by 4 bases, leaving 13 bases between them. The CDR3 sequence: CSARDGGDAYNEQFF. Written as DNA, the CDR3 is TGCAGTGCTAGAGATGGAGGGGACGCGTACAATGAGCAGTTCTTC.

This clonotype has just a few counts. This sequence joins TRBV28 and TRBJ2-6; TRBD1 matches 8 bases. The CDR3 has 16 residues. Trimming took 11 bases from V and 0 from J; bases not matched to a gene: 9. The germline gives CDR1 MDHEN, CDR2 SYDVKM. CDR3 residues: CAAGTGPFSGANVLTF. The CDR3 region has the DNA TGTGCCGCAGGGACAGGACCTTTCTCTGGGGCCAACGTCCTGACTTTC.

The chain has TRBV28 and TRBJ1-1; tentatively, D is TRBD1 (6 bases). Per the germline V gene, CDR1 is MDHEN and CDR2 is SYDVKM. V lost 0 bases and J 0 bases, leaving 11 bases between the germline ends. This CDR3 has 16 amino acids. For the CDR3, the DNA is TGTGCCAGCAGTTTATGGACAGGTAGTGTGAACACTGAAGCTTTCTTT. Residues: CASSLWTGSVNTEAFF. The whole variable domain, remainder taken from reference TRBV28 and TRBJ1-1, is DVKVTQSSRYLVKRTGEKVFLECVQDMDHENMFWYRQDPGLGLRLIYFSYDVKMKEKGDIPEGYSVSREKKERFSLILESASTNQTSMYLCASSLWTGSVNTEAFFGQGTRLTVV.

The chain uses TRBV27 and TRBJ1-2; possibly TRBD1 for D (6 bases). This CDR3 is built from 15 residues. V lost 4 bases and J 1 base, leaving 13 bases between the germline ends. In germline, CDR1 is MNHEY, CDR2 SMNVEV (reference sequence). The CDR3 region is CASSSRGAINYGYTF. The CDR3 nucleotides are TGTGCCAGCAGTTCGCGGGGGGCGATTAACTATGGCTACACCTTC.

The chain employs TRBV7-9 and TRBJ1-1; the D is unclear. This CDR3 is built from 13 residues. CDR1 SEHNR and CDR2 FQNEAQ come from the germline V gene (reference sequence). V shed 2 bases and J shed 4 bases, with 8 bases lying between them. The CDR3 DNA reads as TGTGCCAGCAGCTTACAGGAGAGCACTGAAGCTTTCTTT. Residues: CASSLQESTEAFF.